This TCR beta chain was sequenced during a study of blood T cell repertoires in COVID-19. Looking at the study overall: Some COVID-19 samples were acute and others convalescent; all came from the United States, Italy and Spain.

V shed 5 bases and J 3 bases; nucleotides not matched to a gene: 1. The CDR3 covers 13 residues. Germline V lookup: CDR1 LGHDT, CDR2 YNNKEL (reference sequence). Sequencing used immunoSEQ multiplex PCR; TCRdb keeps in-frame clones, though not all of them. The sample lists 130,000 or so clones, around 89% occurring once. Sample: peripheral blood. The sequence came from a middle-aged man with acute or convalescent COVID-19. The V gene is TRBV3-1 (or the pseudogene TRBV3-2), the J gene TRBJ2-4; TRBD1 aligns across 7 bases. In DNA, the CDR3 is TGTGCCAGCAGCTGGGACAGCAAAAACATTCAGTACTTC. Translation: CASSWDSKNIQYF.